This T cell receptor beta chain appears in the sequencing data of a study of blood T cell repertoires in COVID-19. Looking at the study overall: The study drew acute and convalescent COVID-19 samples from the United States, Italy and Spain.

This CDR3 region has 13 residues. V was shortened by 3 bases and J by 7 bases, with 15 bases between the two germline ends. The germline gives CDR1 DFQATT, CDR2 SNEGSKA (reference sequence). In the authors' methods: How many nucleated cells were present was estimated from reference gene primer amplification. TCRdb keeps only in-frame clones here, not all; method: immunoSEQ multiplex PCR. The DNA was the basis for D and trimming; V, J and clone size are from that table. The top ten clones hold 2.5% to 3% of a sample with over 150,000 clones, roughly 84% of them seen once. This clonotype was sampled from a woman aged 55-70 years with acute or convalescent COVID-19. The gene calls are TRBV20-1 and TRBJ1-2; D is perhaps TRBD1 (6 bases). The sample taken for sequencing was peripheral blood. The CDR3 here is CSASRDTGSGYTF. In nucleotides, the CDR3 is TGCAGTGCTAGTCGGGACACAGGTTCTGGCTACACCTTC.